The source of this T cell receptor beta chain is a study of T-cell reconstitution after alpha-beta-depleted transplantation in children. For TCRbeta, the library was prepared with unique molecular identifiers. TCRdb recomputed calls from the PCR reads with MiXCR, one row per CDR3 protein. The sample shows 150,000 to 200,000 distinct CDR3 sequences, roughly 7.5% of them seen only once. This clonotype has ten or more counts. Per germline, CDR1 SGHRS and CDR2 YFSETQ. The V gene lost 2 bases and the J gene lost 0 bases, with 12 bases spanning the gap. The CDR3 covers 16 residues. The TCR comes from a human donor who donated a stem cell graft to a child with Wiskott-Aldrich syndrome. Sequencing was performed on PBMCs from the stem cell graft donor, taken from the stem cell graft. The chain combines TRBV5-1 with TRBJ1-5; possible D gene TRBD1, 5 bases. The CDR3 sequence is CASSFGKGDSNQPQHF. Written as DNA, the CDR3 is TGCGCCAGCAGCTTCGGCAAAGGGGATAGCAATCAGCCCCAGCATTTT.